These 30 T cell receptor beta chains originate from one sample sequenced in a study of blood T cell repertoires in COVID-19 (dated by TCRdb to the early 2020s). Libraries were built with the immunoSEQ multiplex PCR assay. The table was pulled from immuneACCESS by TCRdb, which kept in-frame rearrangements only. Such tables lose some clones; where checked, under half of the loss comes from unresolved V genes, and the rest has no known cause. Recorded for this sample are under 300,000 clones; roughly 90% of them occurred a single time. 0.94% of the sample belongs to the ten largest clones. Sequencing was done on a sample of peripheral blood. The receptors originated from a woman aged 40 to 49 who had recovered from COVID-19.

The chain recombines TRBV30 with TRBJ2-7; maybe TRBD2 (5 bases). CDR1 and CDR2 (germline): GTSNPN, SVGIG (reference sequence). Trimming took 3 bases from V and 3 from J, leaving 12 bases between them. This CDR3 region has 13 residues. CDR3 residues: CAWSGISHYEQYF. Here the CDR3 DNA reads TGTGCCTGGAGCGGGATAAGCCACTACGAGCAGTACTTC.

This sequence joins TRBV3-1 (or the pseudogene TRBV3-2) and TRBJ2-3; 9 bases agree with TRBD1. Unmatched junction bases numbered 20, after V lost 1 base and J lost 12 bases. CDR3 length: 18 amino acids. The germline CDR1 and CDR2 sequences are LGHDT and YNNKEL (reference sequence). The CDR3 bases are TGTGCCAGCAGCCAAGTGGGAGCCGGGACAGGGTTTCACGGTAACCAGTATTTT. Translated: CASSQVGAGTGFHGNQYF.

This clone has a single count. This rearrangement joins TRBV11-2 to TRBJ2-1; D gene uncertain. The CDR3 totals 12 residues. Germline loops: CDR1 SGHAT, CDR2 FQNNGV. Trimming cost V 6 bases and J 3 bases, with 6 bases left between them. The chain's CDR3 is CASSSVYNEQFF. The CDR3 nucleotides read TGTGCCAGCAGTTCGGTCTACAATGAGCAGTTCTTC.

The chain has TRBV24-1 and TRBJ2-3; D might be TRBD1 (6 bases). Between the trimmed V and J ends, which lost 4 bases and 6 bases, there was a span of 19 bases. The CDR3 runs to 16 residues. CDR1 and CDR2 from the germline V gene are KGHDR and SFDVKD. The DNA for the CDR3 is TGTGCCACCAGTGACAGGGACACCCGTTGGGGGGATACGCAGTATTTT. As protein: CATSDRDTRWGDTQYF.

This sequence joins TRBV10-3 and TRBJ1-3, with a possible D match to TRBD1 (5 bases). The CDR3 length is 15 residues. V was shortened by 7 bases and J by 4 bases, with 17 bases between the two germline ends. Germline CDR1 reads ENHRY; CDR2 reads SYGVKD. CDR3 coding DNA: TGTGCCATCACCCCTGGGGGACTTAACGGAAACACCATATATTTT. This translates into CAITPGGLNGNTIYF.

The chain recombines TRBV24-1 with TRBJ2-3, with 13 bases identical to TRBD2. Trimming at V came to 3 bases and at J to 6 bases, leaving 17 bases not matched to a gene. There are 20 residues in the CDR3. Germline V lookup: CDR1 KGHDR, CDR2 SFDVKD. CDR3 loop: CATSDAPGQGTSGMWDTQYF. CDR3 DNA sequence: TGTGCCACCAGTGATGCGCCGGGACAGGGGACTAGCGGGATGTGGGATACGCAGTATTTT.

This clone was observed a few times. This chain joins TRBV11-3 and TRBJ2-7, with 11 bases identical to TRBD2. This CDR3 is built from 16 residues. V dropped 3 bases and J dropped 0; count of bases not matched to a gene: 4. The germline V gene has CDR1 SGHNT and CDR2 YENEEA. In nucleotides, the CDR3 is TGTGCCAGCAGCTTCCGACTAGCGGGAAGCTCCTACGAGCAGTACTTC. Encoded protein: CASSFRLAGSSYEQYF.

The CDR3 DNA reads as TGTGCCAGCAGCTTTACTGGGCCGGCTACGCAGTATTTT. Its protein is CASSFTGPATQYF. The chain links TRBV11-3 to TRBJ2-3; D remains unclear. The germline V gene encodes CDR1 SGHNT and CDR2 YENEEA. V was shortened by 3 bases and J by 8 bases, with 12 bases between the two germline ends. The CDR3 is 13 residues long.

This clone was picked up a small number of times. The chain employs TRBV30 and TRBJ2-7, with 12 bases fitting TRBD1. CDR1 is GTSNPN and CDR2 is SVGIG in the germline V gene (reference sequence). V lost 5 bases to trimming and J lost 3 bases; unmatched junction nucleotides: 5. This CDR3 contains 14 residues. Here the CDR3 DNA reads TGTGCCTGGGAACGGGACAGGGGGCGCTACGAGCAGTACTTC. The encoded protein is CAWERDRGRYEQYF.

The chain employs TRBV5-1 and TRBJ1-1; no clear D. The CDR3 is 13 residues long. Between the trimmed V and J ends, which lost 6 bases and 1 base, there was a span of 10 bases. Germline V CDR1 and CDR2: SGHRS, YFSETQ. The CDR3: CASTSGANTEAFF. For the CDR3, the DNA is TGCGCCAGCACCTCGGGTGCGAACACTGAAGCTTTCTTT.

The chain recombines TRBV2 with TRBJ2-2; D perhaps matches TRBD2 (7 bases). The CDR3 sequence is 13 residues long. V was clipped by 7 bases and J by 2 bases, with 8 bases between them. CDR1 and CDR2 from the germline V gene are SNHLY and FYNNEI. CDR3 protein: CASTGGNTGELFF. As DNA, the CDR3 is TGTGCCAGCACGGGGGGCAACACCGGGGAGCTGTTTTTT.

The chain is built from TRBV14 and TRBJ2-3; D is unclear. V lost 6 bases to trimming and J lost 6 bases, with 25 bases between them. The CDR3 is 17 residues long. In germline, CDR1 is SGHDN, CDR2 FVKESK. The CDR3 DNA reads TGTGCCAGCAGTCACGATCACCCGATTTTAGCTGGGGATACGCAGTATTTT. Translation: CASSHDHPILAGDTQYF.

The gene calls are TRBV28 and TRBJ2-7, with TRBD2 matching over 9 bases. Germline V gene sequence: CDR1 MDHEN, CDR2 SYDVKM. V shed 6 bases, J shed 4 bases, and the junction held 10 bases outside the gene matches. The CDR3 runs 15 residues. CDR3 sequence: CASRPPVAGDYEQYF. CDR3 DNA: TGTGCCAGCAGGCCCCCAGTAGCGGGAGATTACGAGCAGTACTTC.

The chain carries TRBV12-2 and TRBJ2-6; no check of the table's D call, TRBD1, against the DNA was made. TRBV12-2 is listed as a pseudogene. This CDR3 is 15 amino acids long. In DNA, the CDR3 is TGTGCAAGTCGCGCGGACAGGGTCGGGGCCAACGTCCTGACTTTC. Translated, it gives CASRADRVGANVLTF.

This chain connects TRBV3-1 (or the pseudogene TRBV3-2) to TRBJ1-5; 8 bases are a match to TRBD1. In germline, CDR1 is LGHDT, CDR2 YNNKEL (reference sequence). This CDR3 contains 15 residues. V gave up 2 bases and J gave up 4 bases; unmatched junction bases: 4. The CDR3 spells CASSQTGGGNQPQHF. The CDR3, as DNA: TGTGCCAGCAGCCAAACAGGGGGTGGGAATCAGCCCCAGCATTTT.

This clone was seen a few times. This rearrangement joins TRBV4-2 to TRBJ2-7; TRBD2 matches 13 bases. The CDR3 extends over 17 amino acids. With V trimmed by 8 bases and J by 7 bases, 17 bases remained unmatched. Germline V gives CDR1 LGHNA, CDR2 YNFKEQ. The CDR3 sequence is CASATGTSGMTSGEQYF. The CDR3 DNA reads as TGTGCCAGCGCCACCGGGACTAGCGGGATGACCTCGGGGGAGCAGTACTTC.

The chain carries TRBV18 and TRBJ1-1; 7 bases agree with TRBD1. J lost 5 bases, V lost 0 bases, and 12 bases had no gene match. CDR1 and CDR2 (germline): KGHSH, LQKENI. The CDR3 extends over 17 amino acids. The CDR3 region has the DNA TGTGCCAGCTCACCACCGGTCAGGGGGACGAGGGAGACTGAAGCTTTCTTT. It encodes CASSPPVRGTRETEAFF.

The chain links TRBV25-1 to TRBJ2-5; D call uncertain. CDR1 is MGHDK and CDR2 is SYGVNS in the germline V gene. The CDR3 contains 13 residues. V dropped 2 bases and J dropped 4 bases, with 8 bases sitting between them. The CDR3 sequence: CASSEVGSETQYF. CDR3 in DNA: TGTGCCAGCAGTGAAGTTGGCTCAGAGACCCAGTACTTC.

This CDR3 is CASSLGGRVETQYF. DNA of the CDR3: TGTGCCAGCAGTTTAGGCGGGCGGGTGGAGACCCAGTACTTC. The chain couples TRBV6-5 to TRBJ2-5; weak D call: TRBD2 (5 bases). The CDR3 is made up of 14 amino acids. Germline values: CDR1 MNHEY, CDR2 SVGAGI. V dropped 4 bases and J dropped 5 bases, with 14 bases sitting between them.

The CDR3 region is CASSLGTSGRAPYNEQFF. CDR3 nucleotides: TGTGCCAGCAGCTTGGGGACTAGCGGGAGGGCACCCTACAATGAGCAGTTCTTC. The chain carries TRBV7-8 and TRBJ2-1; the match to TRBD2 covers 16 bases. Germline loops: CDR1 SGHVS, CDR2 FQNEAQ. The CDR3 has 18 residues. V gave up 3 bases and J gave up 2 bases; unmatched junction bases: 4.

V is TRBV7-9 and J is TRBJ1-3, with 9 bases lining up with TRBD1. V lost 1 base and J lost 8; bases outside the gene matches: 3. Germline V gene lookup returns CDR1 SEHNR and CDR2 FQNEAQ (reference sequence). This CDR3 has 14 amino acids. Written as DNA, the CDR3 is TGTGCCAGCAGCTTAGAACAGGGGGCAGACACCATATATTTT. Translated: CASSLEQGADTIYF.

The J gene is TRBJ2-1, the V gene TRBV6-5; D might be TRBD2 (6 bases). This CDR3 comprises 14 residues. Germline lookup yields CDR1 MNHEY and CDR2 SVGAGI. V dropped 3 bases and J dropped 5 bases, with 11 bases sitting between them. In nucleotides, the CDR3 is TGTGCCAGCAGTTATGCGGGATTTGACAATGAGCAGTTCTTC. This encodes CASSYAGFDNEQFF.

The chain recombines TRBV3-1 (or the pseudogene TRBV3-2) with TRBJ2-4; possible D gene TRBD2, 5 bases. CDR3 size: 15 residues. Trimming left V 5 bases short and J 12 bases short, with 23 bases between. Germline V CDR1 and CDR2: LGHDT, YNNKEL (reference sequence). CDR3 loop: CASSAPMLRGRGQYF. The CDR3 nucleotides are TGTGCCAGCAGCGCGCCTATGCTACGGGGTCGGGGTCAGTACTTC.

The chain is built from TRBV11-3 and TRBJ2-7, with TRBD1 matching 8 bases. The CDR3 covers 15 residues. Germline CDR1 reads SGHNT; CDR2 reads YENEEA. Trimming at V came to 5 bases and at J to 3 bases, leaving 9 bases not matched to a gene. CDR3 protein: CASSTWDRSLYEQYF. The DNA of the CDR3 is TGTGCCAGCAGCACATGGGACAGGTCACTCTACGAGCAGTACTTC. The variable domain in full, completed from reference TRBV11-3 and TRBJ2-7, reads EAGVVQSPRYKIIEKKQPVAFWCNPISGHNTLYWYLQNLGQGPELLIRYENEEAVDDSQLPKDRFSAERLKGVDSTLKIQPAELGDSAVYLCASSTWDRSLYEQYFGPGTRLTVT.

The rearrangement links TRBV5-1 to TRBJ2-3, with D possibly being TRBD1 (5 bases). Germline-derived CDR1 and CDR2 are SGHRS and YFSETQ. V was clipped by 5 bases and J by 4 bases, with 14 bases between them. The CDR3 length is 14 residues. Written as DNA, the CDR3 is TGCGCCAGCAGATTCGCCCAGGGTTCAGATACGCAGTATTTT. Protein product: CASRFAQGSDTQYF.

The J gene is TRBJ1-3, the V gene TRBV27; D call uncertain. Trimming removed 6 bases at V and 7 bases at J, with 7 bases between. The CDR3 has 11 residues. Germline V gene data show CDR1 as MNHEY and CDR2 as SMNVEV (reference sequence). The CDR3 loop is CASRRGNTIYF. As DNA, the CDR3 is TGTGCCAGCAGAAGAGGCAACACCATATATTTT.

The genes are TRBV9 and TRBJ2-1; 11 bases agree with TRBD2. The CDR3 runs to 16 residues. V lost 3 bases and J lost 0; bases outside the gene matches: 2. Germline lookup yields CDR1 SGDLS and CDR2 YYNGEE. In DNA form, the CDR3 reads TGTGCCAGCAGCGCCGGGACTAGCGGCTCCTACAATGAGCAGTTCTTC. This translates into CASSAGTSGSYNEQFF.

This chain uses TRBV4-1 with TRBJ2-7, with 9 bases matching TRBD2. The V gene end was trimmed by 4 bases and the J gene end by 2 bases; junction bases not matched to a gene: 6. There are 15 residues in the CDR3. The V gene's germline CDR1 is MGHRA and CDR2 YSYEKL. The CDR3 here is CASSPRASGTYEQYF. In DNA, the CDR3 is TGCGCCAGCAGCCCGCGGGCTAGCGGGACCTACGAGCAGTACTTC.

J is TRBJ2-1 and V is TRBV2; 9 nucleotides line up with TRBD1. The CDR3 sequence is 15 residues long. Germline CDR1 reads SNHLY; CDR2 reads FYNNEI. The V gene end was trimmed by 5 bases and the J gene end by 6 bases; junction bases not matched to a gene: 8. The CDR3 sequence: CASSKRQGDSNEQFF. The CDR3 DNA sequence: TGTGCCAGCAGTAAGAGACAGGGGGACAGCAATGAGCAGTTCTTC. Full variable domain (missing parts from reference TRBV2 and TRBJ2-1): EPEVTQTPSHQVTQMGQEVILRCVPISNHLYFYWYRQILGQKVEFLVSFYNNEISEKSEIFDDQFSVERPDGSNFTLKIRSTKLEDSAMYFCASSKRQGDSNEQFFGPGTRLTVL.

In its sample, this clone was seen once. The genes are TRBV6-5 and TRBJ2-3, with 10 bases matching TRBD2. The CDR3 sequence is 15 residues long. From germline, CDR1 is MNHEY and CDR2 SVGAGI. J gave up 6 bases and V 7 bases, and 10 bases lay outside the gene matches. The CDR3, as DNA: TGTGCCAGCAAAACTAGCGGGACCGTGGGGGATACGCAGTATTTT. Translation gives CASKTSGTVGDTQYF.